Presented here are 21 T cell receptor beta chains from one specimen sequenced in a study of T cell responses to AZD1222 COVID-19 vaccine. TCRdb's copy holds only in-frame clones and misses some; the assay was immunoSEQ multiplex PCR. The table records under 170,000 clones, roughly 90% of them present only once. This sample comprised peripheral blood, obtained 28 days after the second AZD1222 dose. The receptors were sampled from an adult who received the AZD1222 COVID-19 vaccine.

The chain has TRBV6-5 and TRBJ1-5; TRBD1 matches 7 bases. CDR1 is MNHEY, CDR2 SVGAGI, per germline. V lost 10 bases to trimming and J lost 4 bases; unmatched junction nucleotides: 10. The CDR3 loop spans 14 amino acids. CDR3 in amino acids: CATKPTGANQPQHF. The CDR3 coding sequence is TGTGCCACAAAGCCCACAGGGGCGAATCAGCCCCAGCATTTT.

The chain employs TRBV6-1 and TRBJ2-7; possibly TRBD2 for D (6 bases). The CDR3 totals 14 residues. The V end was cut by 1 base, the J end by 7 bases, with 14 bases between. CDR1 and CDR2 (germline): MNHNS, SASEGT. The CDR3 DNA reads TGTGCCAGCAGTGAAGAGCGGGCAGGGCGTGAGCAGTACTTC. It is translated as CASSEERAGREQYF.

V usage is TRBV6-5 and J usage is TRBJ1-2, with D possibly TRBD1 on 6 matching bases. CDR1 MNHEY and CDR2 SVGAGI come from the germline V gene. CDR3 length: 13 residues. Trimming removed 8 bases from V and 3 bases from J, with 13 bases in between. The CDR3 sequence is CASREQGYYGYTF. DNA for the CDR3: TGTGCCAGCCGAGAACAGGGATACTATGGCTACACCTTC.

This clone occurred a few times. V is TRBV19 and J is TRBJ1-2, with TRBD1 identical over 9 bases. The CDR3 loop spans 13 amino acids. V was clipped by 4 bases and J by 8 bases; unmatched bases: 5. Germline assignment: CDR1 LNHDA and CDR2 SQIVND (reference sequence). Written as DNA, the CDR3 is TGTGCCAGTAGTACGGACAGGGGCCGCGGCTACACCTTC. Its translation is CASSTDRGRGYTF. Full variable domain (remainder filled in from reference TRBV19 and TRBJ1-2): DGGITQSPKYLFRKEGQNVTLSCEQNLNHDAMYWYRQDPGQGLRLIYYSQIVNDFQKGDIAEGYSVSREKKESFPLTVTSAQKNPTAFYLCASSTDRGRGYTFGSGTRLTVV.

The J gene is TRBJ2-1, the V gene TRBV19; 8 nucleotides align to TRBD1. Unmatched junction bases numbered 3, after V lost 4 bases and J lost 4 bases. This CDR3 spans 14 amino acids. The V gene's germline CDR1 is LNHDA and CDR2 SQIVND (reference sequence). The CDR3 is CASSRRTGYNEQFF. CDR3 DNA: TGTGCCAGTAGTAGAAGGACAGGGTACAATGAGCAGTTCTTC. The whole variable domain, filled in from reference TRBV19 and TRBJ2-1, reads DGGITQSPKYLFRKEGQNVTLSCEQNLNHDAMYWYRQDPGQGLRLIYYSQIVNDFQKGDIAEGYSVSREKKESFPLTVTSAQKNPTAFYLCASSRRTGYNEQFFGPGTRLTVL.

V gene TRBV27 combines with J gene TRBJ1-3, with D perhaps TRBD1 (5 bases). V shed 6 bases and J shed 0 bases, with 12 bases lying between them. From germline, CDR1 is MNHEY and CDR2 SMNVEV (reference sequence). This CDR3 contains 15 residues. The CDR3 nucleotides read TGTGCCAGCAGGGGGGAGGGAAGCTCTGGAAACACCATATATTTT. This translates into CASRGEGSSGNTIYF.

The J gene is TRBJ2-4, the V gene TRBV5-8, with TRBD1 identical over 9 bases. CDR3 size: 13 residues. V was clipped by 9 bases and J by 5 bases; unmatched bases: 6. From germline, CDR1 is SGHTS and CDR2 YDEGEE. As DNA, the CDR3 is TGTGCCACCCGGCGACAGGGGGAAAACATTCAGTACTTC. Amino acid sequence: CATRRQGENIQYF.

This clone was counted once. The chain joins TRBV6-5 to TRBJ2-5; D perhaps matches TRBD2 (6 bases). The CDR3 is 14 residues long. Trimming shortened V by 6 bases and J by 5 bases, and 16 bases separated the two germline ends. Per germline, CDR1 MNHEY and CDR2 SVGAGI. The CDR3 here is CASSRSGWGETQYF. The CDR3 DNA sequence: TGTGCCAGCAGCCGTAGCGGTTGGGGGGAGACCCAGTACTTC.

CDR3 nucleotides: TGTGCCAGCAGCGTAGAGGCATGGCCACCCCTCCACTTT. Protein product: CASSVEAWPPLHF. The chain combines TRBV9 with TRBJ1-6; D gene unclear. Trimming took off 0 bases at V and 11 bases at J, with 9 bases between the two ends. The germline V gene encodes CDR1 SGDLS and CDR2 YYNGEE. The CDR3 sequence is 13 residues long.

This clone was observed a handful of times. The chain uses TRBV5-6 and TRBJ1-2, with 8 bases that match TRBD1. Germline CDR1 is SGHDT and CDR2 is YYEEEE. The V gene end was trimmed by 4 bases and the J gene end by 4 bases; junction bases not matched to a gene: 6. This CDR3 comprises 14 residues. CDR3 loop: CASSPRGRGYGYTF. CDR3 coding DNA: TGTGCCAGCAGCCCCAGGGGGCGCGGCTATGGCTACACCTTC.

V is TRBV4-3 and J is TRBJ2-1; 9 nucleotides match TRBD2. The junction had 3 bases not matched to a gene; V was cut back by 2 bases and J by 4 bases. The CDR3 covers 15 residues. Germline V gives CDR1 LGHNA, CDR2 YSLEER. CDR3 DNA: TGCGCCAGCAGCCAACGACTAGCGGCTTACAATGAGCAGTTCTTC. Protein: CASSQRLAAYNEQFF.

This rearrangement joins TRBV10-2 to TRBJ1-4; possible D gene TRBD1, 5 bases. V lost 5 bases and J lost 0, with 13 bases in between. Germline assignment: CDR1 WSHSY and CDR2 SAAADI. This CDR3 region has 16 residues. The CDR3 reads CASSRARGTTNEKLFF. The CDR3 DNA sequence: TGCGCCAGCAGTAGGGCTAGGGGAACAACTAATGAAAAACTGTTTTTT.

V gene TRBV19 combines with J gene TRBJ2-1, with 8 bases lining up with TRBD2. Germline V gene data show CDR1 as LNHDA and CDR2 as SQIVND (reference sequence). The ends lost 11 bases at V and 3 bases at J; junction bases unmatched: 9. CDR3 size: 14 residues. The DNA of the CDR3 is TGTGCCGGCCGCCGGCTAGCGGGCTACAATGAGCAGTTCTTC. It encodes CAGRRLAGYNEQFF. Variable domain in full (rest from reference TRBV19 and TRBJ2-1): DGGITQSPKYLFRKEGQNVTLSCEQNLNHDAMYWYRQDPGQGLRLIYYSQIVNDFQKGDIAEGYSVSREKKESFPLTVTSAQKNPTAFYLCAGRRLAGYNEQFFGPGTRLTVL.

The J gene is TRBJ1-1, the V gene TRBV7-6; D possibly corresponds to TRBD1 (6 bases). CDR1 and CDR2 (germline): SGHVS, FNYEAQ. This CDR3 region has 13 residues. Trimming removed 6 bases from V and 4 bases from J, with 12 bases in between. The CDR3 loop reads CASSLEQGTEAFF. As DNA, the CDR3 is TGTGCCAGCAGTCTCGAACAGGGCACTGAAGCTTTCTTT.

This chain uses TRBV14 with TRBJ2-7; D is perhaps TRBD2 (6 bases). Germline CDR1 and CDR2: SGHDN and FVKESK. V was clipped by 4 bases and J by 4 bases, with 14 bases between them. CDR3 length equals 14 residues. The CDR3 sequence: CASSPLGEEYEQYF. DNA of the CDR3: TGTGCCAGCAGCCCTCTGGGGGAGGAGTACGAGCAGTACTTC.

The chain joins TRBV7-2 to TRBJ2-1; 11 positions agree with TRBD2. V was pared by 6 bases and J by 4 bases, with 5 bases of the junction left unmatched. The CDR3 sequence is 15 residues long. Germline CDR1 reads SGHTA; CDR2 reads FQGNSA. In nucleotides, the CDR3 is TGTGCCAGCAGTATGACTAGCGGGATGTACAATGAGCAGTTCTTC. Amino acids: CASSMTSGMYNEQFF.

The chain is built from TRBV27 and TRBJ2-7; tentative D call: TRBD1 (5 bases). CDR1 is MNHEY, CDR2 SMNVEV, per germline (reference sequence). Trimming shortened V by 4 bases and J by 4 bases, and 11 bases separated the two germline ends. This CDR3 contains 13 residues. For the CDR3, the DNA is TGTGCCAGCAGTTCAGGGTTAGGTTACGAGCAGTACTTC. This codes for CASSSGLGYEQYF.

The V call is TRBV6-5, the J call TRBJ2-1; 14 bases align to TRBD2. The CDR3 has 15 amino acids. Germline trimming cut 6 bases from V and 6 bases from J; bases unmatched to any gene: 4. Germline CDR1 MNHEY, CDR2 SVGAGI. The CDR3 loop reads CASRSGTSGSNEQFF. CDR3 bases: TGTGCCAGCAGGTCCGGGACTAGCGGGAGCAATGAGCAGTTCTTC.

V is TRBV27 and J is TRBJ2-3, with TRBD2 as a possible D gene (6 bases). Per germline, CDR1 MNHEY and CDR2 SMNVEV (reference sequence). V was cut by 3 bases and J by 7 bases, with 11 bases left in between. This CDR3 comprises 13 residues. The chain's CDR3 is CASSFYGGNTQYF. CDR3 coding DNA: TGTGCCAGCAGTTTTTATGGCGGGAATACGCAGTATTTT.

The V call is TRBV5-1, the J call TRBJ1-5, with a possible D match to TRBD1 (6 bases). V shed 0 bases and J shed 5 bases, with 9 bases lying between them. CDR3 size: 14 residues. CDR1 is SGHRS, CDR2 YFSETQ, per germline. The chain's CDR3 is CASSLDPGDQPQHF. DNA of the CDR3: TGCGCCAGCAGCTTGGATCCAGGGGATCAGCCCCAGCATTTT.

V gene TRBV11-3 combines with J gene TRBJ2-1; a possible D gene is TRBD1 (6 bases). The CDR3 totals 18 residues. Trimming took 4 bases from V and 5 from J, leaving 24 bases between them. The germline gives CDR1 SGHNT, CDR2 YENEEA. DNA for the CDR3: TGTGCCAGCAGCTCGAGACCCTATTCAGGGGAAGGGGACAATGAGCAGTTCTTC. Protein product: CASSSRPYSGEGDNEQFF.